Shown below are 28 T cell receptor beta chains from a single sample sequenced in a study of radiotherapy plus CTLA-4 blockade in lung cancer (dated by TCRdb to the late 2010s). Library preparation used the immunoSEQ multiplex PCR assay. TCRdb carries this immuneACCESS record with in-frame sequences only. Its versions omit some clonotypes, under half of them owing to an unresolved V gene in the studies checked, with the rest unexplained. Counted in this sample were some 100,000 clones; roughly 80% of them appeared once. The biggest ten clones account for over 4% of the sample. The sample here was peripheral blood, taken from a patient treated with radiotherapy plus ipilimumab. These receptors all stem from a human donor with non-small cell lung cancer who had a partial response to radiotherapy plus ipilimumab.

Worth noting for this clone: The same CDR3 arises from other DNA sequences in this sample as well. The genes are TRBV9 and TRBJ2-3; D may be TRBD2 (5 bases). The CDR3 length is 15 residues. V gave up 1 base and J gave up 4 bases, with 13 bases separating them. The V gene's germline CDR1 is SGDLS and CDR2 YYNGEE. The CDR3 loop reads CASSVTSGYSDTQYF. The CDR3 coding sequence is TGTGCCAGCAGCGTAACAAGCGGTTATTCAGATACGCAGTATTTT.

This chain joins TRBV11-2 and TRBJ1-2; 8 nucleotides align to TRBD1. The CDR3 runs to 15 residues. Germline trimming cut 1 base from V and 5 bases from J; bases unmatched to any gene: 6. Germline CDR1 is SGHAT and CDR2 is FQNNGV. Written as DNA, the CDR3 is TGTGCCAGCAGCTTAGGCGGACAGGGTATTTATGGCTACACCTTC. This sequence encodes CASSLGGQGIYGYTF.

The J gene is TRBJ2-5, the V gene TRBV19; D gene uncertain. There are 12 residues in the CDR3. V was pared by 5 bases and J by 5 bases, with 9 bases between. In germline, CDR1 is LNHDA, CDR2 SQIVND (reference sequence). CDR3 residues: CASSPFGETQYF. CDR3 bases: TGTGCCAGTAGTCCATTCGGGGAGACCCAGTACTTC.

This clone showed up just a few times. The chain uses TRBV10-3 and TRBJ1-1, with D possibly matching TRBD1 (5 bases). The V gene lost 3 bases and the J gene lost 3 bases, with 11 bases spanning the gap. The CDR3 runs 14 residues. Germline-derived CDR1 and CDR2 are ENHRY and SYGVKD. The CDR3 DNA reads TGTGCCATCAGTGAAAAGGGAGGGGACACTGAAGCTTTCTTT. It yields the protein CAISEKGGDTEAFF.

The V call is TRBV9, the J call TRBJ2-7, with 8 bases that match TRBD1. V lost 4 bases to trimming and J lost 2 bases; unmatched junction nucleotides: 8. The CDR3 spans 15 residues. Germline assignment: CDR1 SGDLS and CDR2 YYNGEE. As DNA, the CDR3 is TGTGCCAGCAGCCCCGGACAGGGAAAGGCCTACGAGCAGTACTTC. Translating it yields CASSPGQGKAYEQYF.

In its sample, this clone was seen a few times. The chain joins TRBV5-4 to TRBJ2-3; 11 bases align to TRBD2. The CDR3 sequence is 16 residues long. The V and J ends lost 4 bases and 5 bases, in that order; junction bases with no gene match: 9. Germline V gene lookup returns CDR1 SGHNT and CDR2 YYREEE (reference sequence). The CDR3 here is CASSRLTSGSRDTQYF. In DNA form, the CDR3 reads TGTGCCAGCAGCCGCCTCACTAGCGGGAGTAGAGATACGCAGTATTTT.

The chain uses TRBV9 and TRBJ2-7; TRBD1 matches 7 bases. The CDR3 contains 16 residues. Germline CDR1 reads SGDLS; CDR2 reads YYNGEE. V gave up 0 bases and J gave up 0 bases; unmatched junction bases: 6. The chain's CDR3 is CASSVVRQGLSYEQYV. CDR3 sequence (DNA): TGTGCCAGCAGCGTAGTAAGACAGGGCCTCTCCTACGAGCAGTACGTC.

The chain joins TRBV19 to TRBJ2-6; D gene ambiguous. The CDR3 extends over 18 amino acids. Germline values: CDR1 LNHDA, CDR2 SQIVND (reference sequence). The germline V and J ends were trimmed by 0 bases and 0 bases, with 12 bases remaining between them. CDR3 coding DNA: TGTGCCAGTAGTATAGATCTTAACAGATACTCTGGGGCCAACGTCCTGACTTTC. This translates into CASSIDLNRYSGANVLTF.

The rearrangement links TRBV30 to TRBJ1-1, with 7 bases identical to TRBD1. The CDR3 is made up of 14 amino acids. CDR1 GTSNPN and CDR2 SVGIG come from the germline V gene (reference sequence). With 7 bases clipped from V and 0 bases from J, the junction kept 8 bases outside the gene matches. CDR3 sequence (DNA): TGTGCCTTAGACCAGACAGGGATGAACACTGAAGCTTTCTTT. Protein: CALDQTGMNTEAFF.

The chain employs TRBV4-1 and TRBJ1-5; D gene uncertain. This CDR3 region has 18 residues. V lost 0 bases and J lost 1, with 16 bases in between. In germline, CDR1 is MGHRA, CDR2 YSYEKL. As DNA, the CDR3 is TGCGCCAGCAGCCAAGATAAACCAGCGGGCAGGAGCAATCAGCCCCAGCATTTT. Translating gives CASSQDKPAGRSNQPQHF.

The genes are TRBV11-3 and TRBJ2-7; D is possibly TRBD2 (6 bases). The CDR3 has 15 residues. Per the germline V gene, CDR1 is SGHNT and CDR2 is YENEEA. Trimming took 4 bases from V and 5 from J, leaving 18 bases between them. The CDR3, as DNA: TGTGCCAGCAGCTCAGCAGCGGGCCTTGGGGACGAGCAGTACTTC. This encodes CASSSAAGLGDEQYF.

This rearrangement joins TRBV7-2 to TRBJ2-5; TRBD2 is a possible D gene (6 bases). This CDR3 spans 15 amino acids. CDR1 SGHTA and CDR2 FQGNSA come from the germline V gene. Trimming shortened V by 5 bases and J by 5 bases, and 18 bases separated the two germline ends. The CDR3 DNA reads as TGTGCCAGCAGCCGCCGGGGGACGGCGAGGGAGACCCAGTACTTC. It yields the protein CASSRRGTARETQYF.

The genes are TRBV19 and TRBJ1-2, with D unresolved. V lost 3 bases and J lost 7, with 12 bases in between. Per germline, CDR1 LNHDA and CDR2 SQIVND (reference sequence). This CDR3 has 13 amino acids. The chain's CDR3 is CASSIQRSSGYTF. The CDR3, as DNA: TGTGCCAGTAGTATTCAGCGAAGCTCTGGCTACACCTTC.

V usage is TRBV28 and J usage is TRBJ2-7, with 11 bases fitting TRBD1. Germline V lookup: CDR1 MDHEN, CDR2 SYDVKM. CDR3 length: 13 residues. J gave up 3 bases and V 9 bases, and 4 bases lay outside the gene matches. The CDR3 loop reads CASWDRGYYEQYF. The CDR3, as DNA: TGTGCCAGTTGGGACAGGGGGTACTACGAGCAGTACTTC.

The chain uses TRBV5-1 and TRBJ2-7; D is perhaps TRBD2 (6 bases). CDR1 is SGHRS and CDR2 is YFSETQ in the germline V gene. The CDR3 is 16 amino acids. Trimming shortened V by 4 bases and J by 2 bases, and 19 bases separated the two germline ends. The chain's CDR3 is CASSHLYGSGTYEQYF. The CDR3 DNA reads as TGCGCCAGCAGCCACCTATACGGTAGCGGCACCTACGAGCAGTACTTC.

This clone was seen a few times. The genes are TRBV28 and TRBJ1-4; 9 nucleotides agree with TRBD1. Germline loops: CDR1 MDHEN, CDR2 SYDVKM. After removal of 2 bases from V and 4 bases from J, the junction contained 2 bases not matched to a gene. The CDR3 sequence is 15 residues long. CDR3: CASSLGTGINEKLFF. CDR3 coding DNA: TGTGCCAGCAGTTTAGGGACAGGGATTAATGAAAAACTGTTTTTT.

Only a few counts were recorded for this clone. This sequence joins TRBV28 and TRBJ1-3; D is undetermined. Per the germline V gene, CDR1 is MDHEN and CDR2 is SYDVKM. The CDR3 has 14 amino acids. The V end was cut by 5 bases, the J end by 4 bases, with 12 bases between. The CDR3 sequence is CASSAVGSGNTIYF. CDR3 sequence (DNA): TGTGCCAGCAGTGCGGTCGGCTCGGGAAACACCATATATTTT.

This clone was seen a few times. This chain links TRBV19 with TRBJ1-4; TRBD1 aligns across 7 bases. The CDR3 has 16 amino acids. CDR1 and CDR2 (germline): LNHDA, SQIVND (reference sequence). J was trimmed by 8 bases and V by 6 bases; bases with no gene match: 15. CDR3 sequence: CASSDIRTGRGEKLFF. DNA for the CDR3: TGTGCCAGTAGCGACATACGGACAGGACGGGGGGAAAAACTGTTTTTT.

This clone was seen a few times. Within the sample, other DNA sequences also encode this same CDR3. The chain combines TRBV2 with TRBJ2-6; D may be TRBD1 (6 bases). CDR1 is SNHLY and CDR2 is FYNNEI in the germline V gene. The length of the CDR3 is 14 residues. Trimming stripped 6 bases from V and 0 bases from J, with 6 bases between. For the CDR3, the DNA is TGTGCCAGCAGGGACAGCTCTGGGGCCAACGTCCTGACTTTC. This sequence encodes CASRDSSGANVLTF.

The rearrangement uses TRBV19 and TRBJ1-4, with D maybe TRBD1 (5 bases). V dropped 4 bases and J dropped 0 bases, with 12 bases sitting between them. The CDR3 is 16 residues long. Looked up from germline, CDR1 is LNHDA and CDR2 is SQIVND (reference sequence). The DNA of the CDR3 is TGTGCCAGTAGTAACCGGGCGGGGGCAACTAATGAAAAACTGTTTTTT. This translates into CASSNRAGATNEKLFF.

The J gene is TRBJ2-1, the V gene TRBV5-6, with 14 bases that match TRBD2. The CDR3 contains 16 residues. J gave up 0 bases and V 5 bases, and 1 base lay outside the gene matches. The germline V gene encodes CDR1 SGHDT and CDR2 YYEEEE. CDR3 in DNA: TGTGCCAGCAGTGGGACTAGCGGGAGCTCCTACAATGAGCAGTTCTTC. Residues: CASSGTSGSSYNEQFF.

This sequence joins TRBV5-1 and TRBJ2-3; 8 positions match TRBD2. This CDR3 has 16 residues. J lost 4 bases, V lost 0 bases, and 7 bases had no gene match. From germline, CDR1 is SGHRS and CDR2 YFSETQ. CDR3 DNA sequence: TGCGCCAGCAGCTTGGAGTTAGCGGGGCCCCCAGATACGCAGTATTTT. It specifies CASSLELAGPPDTQYF.

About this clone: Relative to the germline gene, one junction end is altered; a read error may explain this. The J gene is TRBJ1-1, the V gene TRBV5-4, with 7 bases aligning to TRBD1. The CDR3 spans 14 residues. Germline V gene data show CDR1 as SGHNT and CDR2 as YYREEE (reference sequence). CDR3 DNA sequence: TGCGCCAGCAACCAAGACAGGGTTATGTCTGAAGCTTTCTTT. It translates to CASNQDRVMSEAFF.

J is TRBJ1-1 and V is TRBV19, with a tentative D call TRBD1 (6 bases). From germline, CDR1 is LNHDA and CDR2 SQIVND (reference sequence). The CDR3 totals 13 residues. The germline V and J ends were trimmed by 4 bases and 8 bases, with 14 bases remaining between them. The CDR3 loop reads CASSTRQELEAFF. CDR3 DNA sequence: TGTGCCAGTAGTACTCGACAGGAACTCGAAGCTTTCTTT. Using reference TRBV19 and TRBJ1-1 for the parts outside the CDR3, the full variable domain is DGGITQSPKYLFRKEGQNVTLSCEQNLNHDAMYWYRQDPGQGLRLIYYSQIVNDFQKGDIAEGYSVSREKKESFPLTVTSAQKNPTAFYLCASSTRQELEAFFGQGTRLTVV.

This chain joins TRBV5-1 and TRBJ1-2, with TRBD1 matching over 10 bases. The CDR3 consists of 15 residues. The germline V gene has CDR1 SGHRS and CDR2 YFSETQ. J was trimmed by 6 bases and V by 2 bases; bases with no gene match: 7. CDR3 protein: CASSLLTGGADGYTF. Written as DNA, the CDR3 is TGCGCCAGCAGCTTACTGACAGGGGGCGCCGATGGCTACACCTTC. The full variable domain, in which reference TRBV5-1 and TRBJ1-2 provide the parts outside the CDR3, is KAGVTQTPRYLIKTRGQQVTLSCSPISGHRSVSWYQQTPGQGLQFLFEYFSETQRNKGNFPGRFSGRQFSNSRSEMNVSTLELGDSALYLCASSLLTGGADGYTFGSGTRLTVV.

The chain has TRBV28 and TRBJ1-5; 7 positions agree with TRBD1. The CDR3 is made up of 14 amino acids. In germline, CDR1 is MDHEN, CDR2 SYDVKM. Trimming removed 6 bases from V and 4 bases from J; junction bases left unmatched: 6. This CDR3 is CASRRQGGNQPQHF. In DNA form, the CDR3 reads TGTGCCAGCAGGAGACAGGGTGGTAATCAGCCCCAGCATTTT.

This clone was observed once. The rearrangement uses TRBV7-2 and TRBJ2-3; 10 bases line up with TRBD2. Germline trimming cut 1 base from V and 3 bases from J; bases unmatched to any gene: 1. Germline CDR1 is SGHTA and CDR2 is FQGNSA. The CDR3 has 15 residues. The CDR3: CASSLGSGRTDTQYF. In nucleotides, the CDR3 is TGTGCCAGCAGCTTAGGTAGCGGGAGGACAGATACGCAGTATTTT.

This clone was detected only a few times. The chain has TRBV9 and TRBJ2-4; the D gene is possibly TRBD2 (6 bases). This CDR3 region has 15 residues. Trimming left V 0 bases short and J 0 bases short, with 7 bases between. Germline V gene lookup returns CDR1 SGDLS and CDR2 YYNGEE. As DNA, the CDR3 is TGTGCCAGCAGCGTAGGGGGGGTAGCCAAAAACATTCAGTACTTC. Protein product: CASSVGGVAKNIQYF.